This T cell receptor (beta chain) was identified during a study of T and B cells in COVID-19 patients. Study-level information: The recovered cohort's median age was about 31 years, versus approximately 70 years in active infection. Of some 19 active-infection patients, about 13 were critically ill with mechanical ventilation or extracorporeal membrane oxygenation. Study-level findings and limits: Active COVID-19 showed highly clonal TRB repertoires; recovery showed diversity and richness above healthy donors. Patients with COVID-19 reportedly showed strongly skewed T cell receptor beta variable and joining gene usage.

Blood genomic DNA input for TRB amplification was 250-500 ng. BIOMED2 TRB-A/B primer pools were used in multiplex TRB PCR. TCRdb ran MiXCR on the multiplex PCR reads and lists one entry per CDR3 protein. The top ten hold 2.5% to 3% of the sample, which has tens of thousands of distinct CDR3 sequences, about 32% seen once. This clonotype was seen a handful of times. As yet, its antigen is unknown. Sequenced input: blood. This TCR derives from a human donor who had recovered from COVID-19.

The CDR3 loop reads CASTTGLAGGQRDTQYF. The CDR3, as DNA: TGTGCCAGCACAACCGGACTAGCGGGGGGGCAGAGAGATACGCAGTATTTT. This chain links TRBV12-3 or TRBV12-4 with TRBJ2-3; 15 positions agree with TRBD2. Unmatched junction bases numbered 10, after V lost 7 bases and J lost 5 bases. The CDR3 consists of 17 residues.